Below, one T cell receptor beta chain is given with its context. These data come from a study of T cell responses to AZD1222 COVID-19 vaccine. Germline V CDR1 and CDR2: SQVTM, ANQGSEA. The V end lost 6 bases, the J end lost 6 bases, and 14 bases lay between the germline ends. The CDR3 is 12 residues long. Method: immunoSEQ multiplex PCR; TCRdb's copy keeps in-frame clones and lacks some. The sample includes about 100,000 clones, 80% to 95% seen only once; the top ten take about 1.5%. The TCR comes from an adult in good health. The material sequenced was peripheral blood, taken on day 0 of AZD1222 vaccination. The chain links TRBV29-1 to TRBJ1-2; D gene unclear. CDR3 nucleotides: TGCAGCGTATCCTTTATCGCGAATGGCTACACCTTC. This codes for CSVSFIANGYTF.